The present T cell receptor (beta chain) was sequenced within a study of response to subunit inactivated influenza vaccine. TCRdb itself ran the RT-PCR reads through MiXCR, one entry per CDR3 protein. This table holds a few hundred thousand distinct CDR3 sequences, approximately 10% found once. With 0 bases removed from V and 3 bases from J, the gap between germline ends came to 9 bases. There are 14 residues in the CDR3. The V gene's germline CDR1 is GTSNPN and CDR2 SVGIG (reference sequence). These data also formed part of another study, on T cells expressing NK-cell markers. According to that study: cDNA encoding TCR beta was synthesized via 5'RACE template switching incorporating UMIs.

The clonotype originates from a man aged 50 to 59 who received an inactivated influenza vaccine. The starting material was PBMCs from blood, obtained on the day of vaccination. The gene calls are TRBV30 and TRBJ1-5; possibly TRBD1 for D (5 bases). CDR3 nucleotides: TGTGCCTGGAGTGTAGACAGAATCAATCAGCCCCAGCATTTT. Translated: CAWSVDRINQPQHF.